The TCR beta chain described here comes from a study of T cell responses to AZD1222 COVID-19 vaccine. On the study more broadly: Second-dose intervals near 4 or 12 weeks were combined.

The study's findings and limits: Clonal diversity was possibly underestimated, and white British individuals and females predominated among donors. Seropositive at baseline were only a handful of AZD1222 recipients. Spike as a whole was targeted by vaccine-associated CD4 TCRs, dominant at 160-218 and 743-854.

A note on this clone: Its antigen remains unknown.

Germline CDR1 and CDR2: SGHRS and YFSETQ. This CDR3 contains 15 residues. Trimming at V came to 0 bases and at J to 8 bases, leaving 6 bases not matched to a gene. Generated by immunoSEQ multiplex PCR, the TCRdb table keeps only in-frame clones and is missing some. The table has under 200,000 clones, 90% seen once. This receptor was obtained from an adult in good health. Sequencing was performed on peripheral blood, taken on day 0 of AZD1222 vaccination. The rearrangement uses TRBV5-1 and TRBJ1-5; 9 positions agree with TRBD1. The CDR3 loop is CASSLDRGPGEPQHF. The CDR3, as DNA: TGCGCCAGCAGCTTGGACAGGGGGCCGGGGGAGCCCCAGCATTTT.